These 3 T cell receptor beta chains were all obtained from the same sample, sequenced in a study of CD8 T cells in Susac syndrome. Random-hexamer reverse transcription was applied to roughly 0.45 to 1 ug RNA. TCRdb ran MiXCR on the immunoSEQ multiplex PCR reads and lists one entry per CDR3 protein. This table has 150,000 or so distinct CDR3 sequences, around 94% appearing once. Input material: CD4+ T cells from PBMCs. All receptors derive from a human donor in good health.

The V gene is TRBV7-8, the J gene TRBJ2-7; 7 positions agree with TRBD1. V was clipped by 6 bases and J by 9 bases; unmatched bases: 11. CDR3 length equals 13 residues. The germline gives CDR1 SGHVS, CDR2 FQNEAQ. CDR3 nucleotide sequence: TGTGCCAGCAGGCCAGGGGGAGAGGGGTGGCAGTACTTC. It encodes CASRPGGEGWQYF.

The chain recombines TRBV9 with TRBJ1-3; unclear D gene. The V gene lost 10 bases and the J gene lost 0 bases, with 29 bases spanning the gap. CDR1 is SGDLS, CDR2 YYNGEE, per germline. This CDR3 spans 19 amino acids. CDR3 bases: TGTGCCTCCTCACCGGGAGGGCTTGGCCTGAGCCGCTCTGGAAACACCATATATTTT. It encodes CASSPGGLGLSRSGNTIYF.

V usage is TRBV29-1 and J usage is TRBJ2-6; no definite D call. V was cut by 5 bases and J by 2 bases, with 7 bases left in between. Germline V CDR1 and CDR2: SQVTM, ANQGSEA. The CDR3 consists of 13 residues. The CDR3 DNA sequence: TGCAGCGTTCTGGTAGCTGGGGCCAACGTCCTGACTTTC. Its protein is CSVLVAGANVLTF.